This T cell receptor (beta chain) was sequenced in a study of graft-versus-host responses after intestinal transplantation. Overall study context: Every recipient underwent anti-thymocyte globulin induction, then tacrolimus and steroids for about three years.

Study-level points and caveats: Early post-transplant HvG declines showed an association with peak circulating GvH clone levels. Recipient marrow showed GvH clones, some seen first in ileum or blood.

With regard to this clone: Its specificity is unknown.

Germline CDR1 LNHDA, CDR2 SQIVND (reference sequence). V was cut by 2 bases and J by 2 bases, with 17 bases left in between. CDR3 length: 17 residues. Repertoires were generated with immunoSEQ multiplex PCR, while TCRdb's copy carries only in-frame clones and drops some. Of about 100,000 clones in the sample, 75% to 95% are singletons; the top ten hold about 15%. J is TRBJ2-3 and V is TRBV19, with D unresolved. This TCR was sampled from a human patient who received an intestinal transplant, so some T cells may come from the graft donor. The sequencing here drew on PBMCs, taken around 68 weeks after intestinal transplant. The CDR3 here is CASSISHFAAYTDTQYF. In DNA form, the CDR3 reads TGTGCCAGTAGTATATCCCACTTCGCGGCGTACACAGATACGCAGTATTTT.